The present T cell receptor beta chain was sequenced within a study of blood T cells in healthy people across ages. This clonotype was recorded only once. CDR1 LGHNT and CDR2 FRNRAP come from the germline V gene. V gave up 5 bases and J gave up 1 base; unmatched junction bases: 11. This CDR3 spans 17 amino acids. A second PCR of about 7 to 12 cycles used a sample-barcoded 5' primer and a J-beta primer mix. TCRdb recomputed calls from the 5' RACE reads with MiXCR, one row per CDR3 protein. The table shows 1 million to 1.2 million distinct CDR3 sequences, with around two fifths occurring only once. The sequenced sample was blood. The receptor's source is a man younger than 30 in good health. The chain is built from TRBV12-5 and TRBJ1-5; 7 bases map to TRBD1. The DNA for the CDR3 is TGTGCTAGTGGTCCCCCAACAGGGGACCGGAGCAATCAGCCCCAGCATTTT. This codes for CASGPPTGDRSNQPQHF. Combining the CDR3 with reference TRBV12-5 and TRBJ1-5 gives the whole variable domain DARVTQTPRHKVTEMGQEVTMRCQPILGHNTVFWYRQTMMQGLELLAYFRNRAPLDDSGMPKDRFSAEMPDATLATLKIQPSEPRDSAVYFCASGPPTGDRSNQPQHFGDGTRLSIL.